What follows is one T cell receptor beta chain and its context. What it recognizes is unknown. The CDR3 is 14 residues long. V lost 5 bases, J lost 3 bases, and 14 bases lay in between. Germline values: CDR1 SEHNR, CDR2 FQNEAQ (reference sequence). This entry comes from a study of response to subunit inactivated influenza vaccine. Study results and caveats: Authors suggested that a seasonal influenza vaccination recruits few new T cells each time.

TCRdb analysed the RT-PCR reads with MiXCR anew, one entry per CDR3 protein. The profile shows hundreds of thousands of distinct CDR3 sequences, under 20% of them singletons. The sequenced sample was PBMCs from blood, obtained around 5 days after vaccination. The rearrangement uses TRBV7-9 and TRBJ2-7; D might be TRBD1 (5 bases). The TCR was taken from a man aged 45-65 years who received an inactivated influenza vaccine. CDR3 nucleotides: TGTGCCAGCAGCCCCCAAGGACAAATCTACGAGCAGTACTTC. It yields the protein CASSPQGQIYEQYF.